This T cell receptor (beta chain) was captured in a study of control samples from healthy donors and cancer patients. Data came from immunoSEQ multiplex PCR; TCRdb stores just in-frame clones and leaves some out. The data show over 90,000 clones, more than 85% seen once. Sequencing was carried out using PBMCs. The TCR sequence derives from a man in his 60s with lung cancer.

CDR3 in DNA: TGTGCCAGCAGAAATGGACAGCGGTCATCGCAGCCCCAGCATTTT. Amino acid sequence: CASRNGQRSSQPQHF. The gene calls are TRBV6-5 and TRBJ1-5, with D perhaps matching TRBD1 (6 bases). This CDR3 is 15 amino acids long. Germline CDR1 MNHEY, CDR2 SVGAGI. The germline V and J ends were trimmed by 6 bases and 7 bases, with 19 bases remaining between them.